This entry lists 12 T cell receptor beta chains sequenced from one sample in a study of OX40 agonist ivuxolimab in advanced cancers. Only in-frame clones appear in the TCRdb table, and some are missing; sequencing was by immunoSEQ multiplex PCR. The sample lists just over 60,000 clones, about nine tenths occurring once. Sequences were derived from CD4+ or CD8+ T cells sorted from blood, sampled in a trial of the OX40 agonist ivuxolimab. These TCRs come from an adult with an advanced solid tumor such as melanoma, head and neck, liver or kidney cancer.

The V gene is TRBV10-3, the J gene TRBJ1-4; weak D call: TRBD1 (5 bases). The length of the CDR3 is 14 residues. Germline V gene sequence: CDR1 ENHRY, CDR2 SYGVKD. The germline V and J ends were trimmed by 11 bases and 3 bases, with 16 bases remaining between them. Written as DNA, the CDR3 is TGTGCCGCTCGGCGGGGCGGCTCTAATGAAAAACTGTTTTTT. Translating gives CAARRGGSNEKLFF.

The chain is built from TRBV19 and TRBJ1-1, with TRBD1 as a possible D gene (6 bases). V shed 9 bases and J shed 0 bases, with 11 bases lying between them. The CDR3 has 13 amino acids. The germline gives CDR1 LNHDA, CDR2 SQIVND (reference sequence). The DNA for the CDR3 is TGTGCCAGCAGGACAGTAATGAACACTGAAGCTTTCTTT. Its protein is CASRTVMNTEAFF.

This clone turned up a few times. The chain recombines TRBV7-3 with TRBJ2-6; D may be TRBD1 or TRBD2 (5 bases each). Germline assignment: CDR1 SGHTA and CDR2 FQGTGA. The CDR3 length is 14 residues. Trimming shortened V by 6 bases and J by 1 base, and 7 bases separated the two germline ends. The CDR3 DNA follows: TGTGCCAGCAGTGGGGGATCTGGGGCCAACGTCCTGACTTTC. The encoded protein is CASSGGSGANVLTF.

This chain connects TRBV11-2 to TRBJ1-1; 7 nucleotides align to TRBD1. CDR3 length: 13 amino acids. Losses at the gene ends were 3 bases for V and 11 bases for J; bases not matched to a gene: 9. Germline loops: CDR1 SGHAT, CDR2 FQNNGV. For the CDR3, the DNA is TGTGCCAGCAGCTTGGGACAGTACTCGTCGGCTTTCTTT. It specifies CASSLGQYSSAFF.

This CDR3 reads CARGDSYTEAFF. The CDR3 bases are TGTGCCAGGGGAGACAGCTACACTGAAGCTTTCTTT. V gene TRBV2 combines with J gene TRBJ1-1; perhaps TRBD1 as D (5 bases). This CDR3 comprises 12 residues. CDR1 and CDR2 (germline): SNHLY, FYNNEI. The V end lost 9 bases, the J end lost 3 bases, and 11 bases lay between the germline ends.

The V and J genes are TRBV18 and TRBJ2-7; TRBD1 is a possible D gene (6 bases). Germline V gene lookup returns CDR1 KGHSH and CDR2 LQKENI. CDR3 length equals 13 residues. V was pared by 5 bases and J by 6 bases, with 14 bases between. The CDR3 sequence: CASSGDKRREQYF. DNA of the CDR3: TGTGCCAGCTCAGGGGACAAACGTCGCGAGCAGTACTTC.

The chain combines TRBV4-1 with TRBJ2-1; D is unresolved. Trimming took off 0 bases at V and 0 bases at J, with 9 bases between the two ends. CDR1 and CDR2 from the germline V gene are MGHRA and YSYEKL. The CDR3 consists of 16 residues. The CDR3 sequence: CASSQDQTLSYNEQFF. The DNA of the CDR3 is TGCGCCAGCAGCCAAGATCAAACCCTCTCCTACAATGAGCAGTTCTTC.

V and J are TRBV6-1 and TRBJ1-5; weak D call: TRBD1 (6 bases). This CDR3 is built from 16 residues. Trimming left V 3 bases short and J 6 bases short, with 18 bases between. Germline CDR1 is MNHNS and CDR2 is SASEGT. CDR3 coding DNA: TGTGCCAGCAGTGAGTTAATCGGGGGAGGGGGTCAGCCCCAGCATTTT. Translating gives CASSELIGGGGQPQHF.

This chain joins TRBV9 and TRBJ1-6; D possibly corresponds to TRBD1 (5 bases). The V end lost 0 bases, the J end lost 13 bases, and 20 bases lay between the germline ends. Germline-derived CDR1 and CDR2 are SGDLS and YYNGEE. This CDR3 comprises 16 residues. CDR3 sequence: CASSVEKGFGLIPLHF. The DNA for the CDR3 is TGTGCCAGCAGCGTAGAAAAGGGGTTCGGTCTGATCCCCCTCCACTTT.

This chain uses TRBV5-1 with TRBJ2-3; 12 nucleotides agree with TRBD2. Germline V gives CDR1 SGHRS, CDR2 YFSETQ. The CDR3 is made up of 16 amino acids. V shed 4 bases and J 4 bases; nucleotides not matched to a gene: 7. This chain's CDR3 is CASSIRLAGASDTQYF. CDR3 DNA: TGCGCCAGCAGCATTCGACTAGCGGGAGCTTCAGATACGCAGTATTTT.

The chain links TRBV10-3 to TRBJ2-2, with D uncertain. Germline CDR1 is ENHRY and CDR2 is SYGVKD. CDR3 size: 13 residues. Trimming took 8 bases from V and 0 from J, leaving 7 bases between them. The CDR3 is CAIYGANTGELFF. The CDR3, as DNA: TGTGCCATCTACGGTGCGAACACCGGGGAGCTGTTTTTT.

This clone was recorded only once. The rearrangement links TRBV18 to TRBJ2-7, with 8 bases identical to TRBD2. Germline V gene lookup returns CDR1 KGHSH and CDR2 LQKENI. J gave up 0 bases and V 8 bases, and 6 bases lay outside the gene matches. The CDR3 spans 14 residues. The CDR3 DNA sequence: TGTGCCAGCACTTTAGCGGGGAGCTCCTACGAGCAGTACTTC. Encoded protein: CASTLAGSSYEQYF.